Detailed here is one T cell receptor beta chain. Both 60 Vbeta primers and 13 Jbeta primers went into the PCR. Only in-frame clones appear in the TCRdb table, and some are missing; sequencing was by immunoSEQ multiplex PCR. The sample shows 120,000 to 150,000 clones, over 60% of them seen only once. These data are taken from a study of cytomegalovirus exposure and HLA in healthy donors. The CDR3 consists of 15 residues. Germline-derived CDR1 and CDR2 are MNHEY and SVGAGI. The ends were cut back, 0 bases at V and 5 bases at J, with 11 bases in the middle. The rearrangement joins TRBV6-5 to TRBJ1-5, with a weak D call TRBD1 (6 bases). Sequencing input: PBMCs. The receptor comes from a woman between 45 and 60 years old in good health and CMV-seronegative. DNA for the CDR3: TGTGCCAGCAGTTACTCGAGGCAGGGGTATCAGCCCCAGCATTTT. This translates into CASSYSRQGYQPQHF.